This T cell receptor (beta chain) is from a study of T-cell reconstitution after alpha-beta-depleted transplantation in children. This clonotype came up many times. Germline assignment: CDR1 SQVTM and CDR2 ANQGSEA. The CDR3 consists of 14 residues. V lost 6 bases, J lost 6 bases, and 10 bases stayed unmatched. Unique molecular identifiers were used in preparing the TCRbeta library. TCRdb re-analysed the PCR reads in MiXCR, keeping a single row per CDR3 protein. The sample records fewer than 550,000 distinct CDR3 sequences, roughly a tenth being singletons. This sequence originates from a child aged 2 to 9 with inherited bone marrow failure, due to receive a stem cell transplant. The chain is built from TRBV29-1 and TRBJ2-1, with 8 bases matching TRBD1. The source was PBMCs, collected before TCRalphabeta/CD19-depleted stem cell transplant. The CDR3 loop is CSVGRTGNLNEQFF. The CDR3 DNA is TGCAGCGTGGGCCGGACAGGGAATCTCAATGAGCAGTTCTTC.